Sequencing of this TCR beta chain was carried out in a study of blood T cells in healthy people across ages. Alongside a J-beta primer mix, a sample-barcoded 5' primer served in a second PCR lasting roughly 7 to 11 cycles. TCRdb re-analysed the 5' RACE reads in MiXCR, keeping a single row per CDR3 protein. There are 550,000 to 750,000 distinct CDR3 sequences in the sample; about 21% occur only once, and 3.6% lies in the top ten. Germline loops: CDR1 SGHTA, CDR2 FQGNSA. Trimming removed 2 bases from V and 8 bases from J; junction bases left unmatched: 6. The CDR3 runs to 16 residues. The chain uses TRBV7-2 and TRBJ2-1, with 13 nucleotides matching TRBD2. Specimen: blood. This sequence originates from a man aged 65 to 85 in good health. Here the CDR3 reads CASSLRGTSGKDEQFF. CDR3 bases: TGTGCCAGCAGCTTAAGAGGGACTAGCGGGAAGGATGAGCAGTTCTTC.